This T cell receptor (beta chain) was profiled in a study of cytomegalovirus exposure and HLA in healthy donors. For this clone: The antigen is undetermined.

Broader study findings: Later on, an analysis tied 15,000 to 20,000 TCR beta sequences to HLA alleles at 0.05 false discovery rate. Presence/absence results assume similar sequencing depth per donor, which may not hold. Productive rates of about 87% or about 30% were seen for most TCR beta V segments in an earlier analysis.

The PCR employed 60 Vbeta primers together with 13 Jbeta primers. Assay: immunoSEQ multiplex PCR; the TCRdb copy retains only in-frame clones and omits some. The sample lists 150,000 or so clones, 65% to 80% occurring once. These donors counted as nominally healthy when sampled, but unrecorded immune exposures were likely. The CDR3 is 13 residues long. V shed 2 bases and J shed 11 bases, with 15 bases lying between them. The V gene's germline CDR1 is PRHDT and CDR2 FYEKMQ (reference sequence). Sequencing was done on a sample of PBMCs. J is TRBJ1-1 and V is TRBV13; D is perhaps TRBD1 (5 bases). This receptor was taken from a woman between 40 and 50 years old in good health and CMV-seronegative. As DNA, the CDR3 is TGTGCCAGCAGCTTAATCTCGGTGGGGGGTGCTTTCTTT. Translated: CASSLISVGGAFF.